Shown below are 25 T cell receptor beta chains from a single sample sequenced in a study of blood T cell repertoires in COVID-19. Clones were read by immunoSEQ multiplex PCR, and TCRdb kept only the in-frame ones, dropping some. The sample lists about 110,000 clones, 88% seen once, with less than 4% in the top ten. Input material: peripheral blood. Receptors were obtained from a woman in her fifties or sixties with acute or convalescent COVID-19.

This chain links TRBV7-7 with TRBJ2-7; perhaps TRBD2 as D (5 bases). With 4 bases removed from V and 7 bases from J, the gap between germline ends came to 20 bases. This CDR3 has 15 residues. From germline, CDR1 is SSHAT and CDR2 FNYEAQ (reference sequence). CDR3 nucleotide sequence: TGTGCCAGCAGCTGGAGGAGAGAAAGCGAGGCGGAGCAGTACTTC. Residues: CASSWRRESEAEQYF.

V is TRBV28 and J is TRBJ1-2; D possibly corresponds to TRBD1 (6 bases). The CDR3 has 13 residues. V lost 7 bases and J 8 bases, leaving 17 bases between the germline ends. Germline V lookup: CDR1 MDHEN, CDR2 SYDVKM. CDR3: CASTDPFRGGYTF. The DNA of the CDR3 is TGTGCCAGCACCGATCCCTTCAGGGGCGGCTACACCTTC.

The V call is TRBV6-5, the J call TRBJ1-1; D perhaps matches TRBD1 (6 bases). This CDR3 is 13 amino acids long. With 7 bases removed from V and 6 bases from J, the gap between germline ends came to 15 bases. The germline V gene has CDR1 MNHEY and CDR2 SVGAGI. The CDR3 bases are TGTGCCAGCACCCCAGGCAGGACAGCTGAAGCTTTCTTT. Its protein product is CASTPGRTAEAFF.

The V and J genes are TRBV19 and TRBJ2-5; TRBD2 aligns across 7 bases. CDR3 length: 14 residues. The V gene end was trimmed by 3 bases and the J gene end by 2 bases; junction bases not matched to a gene: 3. Germline lookup yields CDR1 LNHDA and CDR2 SQIVND (reference sequence). CDR3 in amino acids: CASSMGGSQETQYF. DNA for the CDR3: TGTGCCAGTAGTATGGGAGGGAGTCAAGAGACCCAGTACTTC.

The chain couples TRBV28 to TRBJ2-7; 8 nucleotides line up with TRBD1. The germline gives CDR1 MDHEN, CDR2 SYDVKM. CDR3 size: 15 residues. The V and J ends lost 5 bases and 4 bases, in that order; junction bases with no gene match: 10. The CDR3 here is CASSPGDRRSYEQYF. The CDR3 DNA reads as TGTGCCAGCAGTCCCGGGGACAGGAGGTCTTACGAGCAGTACTTC. Looking up the rest from reference TRBV28 and TRBJ2-7 gives the full variable domain: DVKVTQSSRYLVKRTGEKVFLECVQDMDHENMFWYRQDPGLGLRLIYFSYDVKMKEKGDIPEGYSVSREKKERFSLILESASTNQTSMYLCASSPGDRRSYEQYFGPGTRLTVT.

The rearrangement uses TRBV7-2 and TRBJ1-2, with D hard to call. The CDR3 loop spans 14 amino acids. The germline V gene has CDR1 SGHTA and CDR2 FQGNSA. Trimming took off 4 bases at V and 2 bases at J, with 11 bases between the two ends. CDR3 DNA sequence: TGTGCCAGCAGCTCTCCGGGGAAAAACTATGGCTACACCTTC. Its translation is CASSSPGKNYGYTF. The complete variable domain, with remaining parts taken from reference TRBV7-2 and TRBJ1-2, reads GAGVSQSPSNKVTEKGKDVELRCDPISGHTALYWYRQSLGQGLEFLIYFQGNSAPDKSGLPSDRFSAERTGGSVSTLTIQRTQQEDSAVYLCASSSPGKNYGYTFGSGTRLTVV.

CDR3: CASSRTDEAFF. In DNA form, the CDR3 reads TGTGCCAGCTCTCGGACAGACGAAGCTTTCTTT. The V call is TRBV18, the J call TRBJ1-1, with a weak D call TRBD1 (6 bases). CDR1 KGHSH and CDR2 LQKENI come from the germline V gene. V gave up 6 bases and J gave up 8 bases, with 10 bases separating them. The CDR3 runs 11 residues.

Only one count was recorded for this clone. The rearrangement links TRBV9 to TRBJ2-3, with TRBD2 matching over 8 bases. V shed 0 bases and J 1 base; nucleotides not matched to a gene: 7. The CDR3 is 17 amino acids. CDR1 and CDR2 (germline): SGDLS, YYNGEE. CDR3 amino acids: CASSVAPAGAGTDTQYF. The CDR3 DNA is TGTGCCAGCAGCGTAGCCCCAGCGGGAGCAGGCACAGATACGCAGTATTTT.

This clone has only one observation. V usage is TRBV9 and J usage is TRBJ2-3, with TRBD2 matching 7 bases. The V and J ends lost 3 bases and 5 bases, in that order; junction bases with no gene match: 12. This CDR3 contains 16 residues. Looked up from germline, CDR1 is SGDLS and CDR2 is YYNGEE. CDR3 sequence reads: CASSASYWGGLDTQYF. The CDR3 nucleotides read TGTGCCAGCAGCGCTTCATACTGGGGGGGATTAGATACGCAGTATTTT.

V usage is TRBV29-1 and J usage is TRBJ1-2; D is undetermined. Germline V gene sequence: CDR1 SQVTM, CDR2 ANQGSEA. The CDR3 runs to 11 residues. The V and J ends lost 7 bases and 8 bases respectively, with 14 bases between them. In DNA form, the CDR3 reads TGCAGCGCCGGACTTGGGAGCGGCTACACCTTC. This codes for CSAGLGSGYTF.

By its share, this clone is large. The gene calls are TRBV5-1 and TRBJ2-7; D perhaps matches TRBD1 (6 bases). The CDR3 contains 13 residues. The V gene lost 3 bases and the J gene lost 3 bases, with 10 bases spanning the gap. The germline V gene encodes CDR1 SGHRS and CDR2 YFSETQ. The CDR3 region has the DNA TGCGCCAGCAGCTGGGACAAGAGCTACGAGCAGTACTTC. The encoded protein is CASSWDKSYEQYF.

The CDR3 spells CASRTLNTGELFF. The DNA for the CDR3 is TGTGCCAGCCGGACACTTAACACCGGGGAGCTGTTTTTT. This chain connects TRBV18 to TRBJ2-2; possible D gene TRBD1, 5 bases. Trimming took off 8 bases at V and 2 bases at J, with 9 bases between the two ends. The CDR3 extends over 13 amino acids. The germline gives CDR1 KGHSH, CDR2 LQKENI.

This clone was counted a few times. This chain links TRBV6-5 with TRBJ1-5, with 7 positions matching TRBD1. V was pared by 6 bases and J by 1 base, with 3 bases of the junction left unmatched. Germline V gene lookup returns CDR1 MNHEY and CDR2 SVGAGI. This CDR3 has 14 amino acids. Here the CDR3 DNA reads TGTGCCAGCAGGCAACAGGGGAGCAATCAGCCCCAGCATTTT. Protein sequence: CASRQQGSNQPQHF.

The genes are TRBV10-3 and TRBJ2-4, with a tentative D call TRBD2 (5 bases). Between the trimmed V and J ends, which lost 2 bases and 2 bases, there was a span of 13 bases. From germline, CDR1 is ENHRY and CDR2 SYGVKD. The CDR3 extends over 16 amino acids. CDR3: CAISEGEGMTKNIQYF. The DNA for the CDR3 is TGTGCCATCAGTGAGGGAGAGGGCATGACCAAAAACATTCAGTACTTC.

CDR3 DNA sequence: TGTGCCAGCAGTTTTGAGTTCCCTAACTATGGCTACACCTTC. It codes for CASSFEFPNYGYTF. The genes are TRBV28 and TRBJ1-2; unclear D gene. The CDR3 is made up of 14 amino acids. Trimming pared 3 bases from V and 0 bases from J, leaving 8 bases between. Per the germline V gene, CDR1 is MDHEN and CDR2 is SYDVKM.

The DNA of the CDR3 is TGTGCCAGCAGCCTGCTCGGGGGGGGCTACGAGCAGTACTTC. Amino acids: CASSLLGGGYEQYF. The V and J genes are TRBV7-9 and TRBJ2-7; TRBD2 agrees at 8 bases. Germline-derived CDR1 and CDR2 are SEHNR and FQNEAQ (reference sequence). The V and J ends lost 5 bases and 3 bases, in that order; junction bases with no gene match: 6. CDR3 length: 14 amino acids.

The chain uses TRBV30 and TRBJ1-1, with D tentatively TRBD1 (6 bases). Germline V gene lookup returns CDR1 GTSNPN and CDR2 SVGIG (reference sequence). This CDR3 contains 13 residues. V lost 2 bases to trimming and J lost 1 base, with 8 bases between them. CDR3 in DNA: TGTGCCTGGAGTCGACAGGAGAACACTGAAGCTTTCTTT. Translating it yields CAWSRQENTEAFF.

The rearrangement joins TRBV3-1 (or the pseudogene TRBV3-2) to TRBJ2-1; 8 bases match TRBD1. Looked up from germline, CDR1 is LGHDT and CDR2 is YNNKEL (reference sequence). The trim removed 4 bases at V and 6 bases at J, leaving 5 bases unmatched. This CDR3 contains 14 residues. CDR3 DNA: TGTGCCAGCAGCCCTCCGGACAGGGTCAATGAGCAGTTCTTC. This gives the protein CASSPPDRVNEQFF.

V gene TRBV19 combines with J gene TRBJ1-1, with a tentative D call TRBD1 (5 bases). This CDR3 has 14 amino acids. The germline V gene has CDR1 LNHDA and CDR2 SQIVND (reference sequence). The germline V and J ends were trimmed by 5 bases and 4 bases, with 14 bases remaining between them. The CDR3 spells CASSYGRVGTEAFF. The CDR3 coding sequence is TGTGCCAGTAGTTACGGCAGGGTGGGCACTGAAGCTTTCTTT.

The rearrangement joins TRBV19 to TRBJ2-2, with D hard to call. The CDR3 contains 14 residues. In germline, CDR1 is LNHDA, CDR2 SQIVND (reference sequence). V was clipped by 3 bases and J by 2 bases, with 7 bases between them. The CDR3 protein is CASSISSNTGELFF. The CDR3, as DNA: TGTGCCAGTAGTATTAGCAGTAACACCGGGGAGCTGTTTTTT.

This clone was seen a single time. V and J are TRBV29-1 and TRBJ2-1; 9 bases agree with TRBD2. V was pared by 6 bases and J by 2 bases, with 8 bases of the junction left unmatched. Germline lookup yields CDR1 SQVTM and CDR2 ANQGSEA. This CDR3 contains 15 residues. This chain's CDR3 is CSVARGGRPYNEQFF. DNA of the CDR3: TGCAGCGTCGCGCGGGGGGGACGGCCCTACAATGAGCAGTTCTTC.

CDR3 sequence: CASSRRTSGSSDTQYF. CDR3 in DNA: TGTGCCAGCAGTCGTCGGACTAGCGGGAGTTCAGATACGCAGTATTTT. The J gene is TRBJ2-3, the V gene TRBV27; TRBD2 matches 13 bases. With V trimmed by 5 bases and J by 4 bases, 6 bases remained unmatched. This CDR3 comprises 16 residues. The V gene's germline CDR1 is MNHEY and CDR2 SMNVEV (reference sequence).

V usage is TRBV19 and J usage is TRBJ1-6; D unresolved. V lost 3 bases and J 7 bases, leaving 13 bases between the germline ends. The CDR3 length is 15 residues. Germline V gene sequence: CDR1 LNHDA, CDR2 SQIVND (reference sequence). CDR3 sequence (DNA): TGTGCCAGTAGTATCTCGGCCAGAGCGAATTCACCCCTCCACTTT. Translation: CASSISARANSPLHF. Filled out from reference TRBV19 and TRBJ1-6, the complete variable domain reads DGGITQSPKYLFRKEGQNVTLSCEQNLNHDAMYWYRQDPGQGLRLIYYSQIVNDFQKGDIAEGYSVSREKKESFPLTVTSAQKNPTAFYLCASSISARANSPLHFGNGTRLTVT.

The chain has TRBV6-1 and TRBJ2-1; 8 nucleotides agree with TRBD2. This CDR3 spans 18 amino acids. The germline V gene encodes CDR1 MNHNS and CDR2 SASEGT. V was clipped by 2 bases and J by 0 bases; unmatched bases: 9. The CDR3 DNA follows: TGTGCCAGCAGTGAATATGGGTCGGGAGGGAGCTCCTACAATGAGCAGTTCTTC. Its protein product is CASSEYGSGGSSYNEQFF.

The chain has TRBV24-1 and TRBJ2-5; D possibly corresponds to TRBD1 (6 bases). There are 18 residues in the CDR3. Germline CDR1 is KGHDR and CDR2 is SFDVKD. V dropped 1 base and J dropped 0 bases, with 17 bases sitting between them. For the CDR3, the DNA is TGTGCCACCAGTGATTTCCCTTTAGGACAGCGGTACCAAGAGACCCAGTACTTC. Its protein product is CATSDFPLGQRYQETQYF.